This T cell receptor beta chain derives from a study of blood T cell repertoires in COVID-19 (dated by TCRdb to 2020 to 2021). Concerning the study at large: The collaborator samples originated in the United States, Italy and Spain and spanned the acute and convalescent phases of COVID-19. Sample metadata almost always included a de-identified subject ID, COVID-19 status, age in years and sex. HLA class I and class II types, where available, came from metadata supplied by the sample provider rather than from assay-based typing. The samples were drawn from the first 160 participants of the ongoing ImmuneRACE study and from 1,254 subjects provided by 6 global collaborators. The repertoires were released in a freely available public database intended as a resource for research on the immune response to SARS-CoV-2. The material from the prospective study consisted of cDNA or gDNA derived from T cells, B-cell-depleted T cells, or PBMCs. Subjects who had been exposed to COVID-19, were actively infected with it, or had recovered from it provided the deeply sampled blood TCRbeta repertoires that made up the dataset.

The immunoSEQ Assay, a bias-controlled multiplex PCR, was used to amplify TCRbeta CDR3 regions from genomic DNA. Turning to the authors' computational methods: Nucleated cell counts per sample were estimated from amplification of reference gene primers within the assay. To quantify the absolute abundance of each unique TCRbeta CDR3 rearrangement, sequence reads were collapsed and filtered. Productive Simpson clonality was computed per sample as the square root of Simpson's diversity index over productive rearrangements. Sourced from immuneACCESS, this table was stored by TCRdb with only in-frame sequences that have V and J called. A share of the clones is absent; for the studies checked, an unresolved V gene accounts for under half, and the remainder has no known explanation. The DNA gave D and trimming, while V, J and clone size come from that table. This sample has a few hundred thousand clones in its table, and about 90% of those were observed once. The ten largest account for roughly 1% of the sample.

Participants in the prospective study were enrolled through a virtual design, were aged about 18 to 89 years, and lived in 24 United States geographic areas. To assign participants to cohorts, the prospective study relied on clinical history that participants themselves reported in a screening survey and a study questionnaire. Recovered participants in ImmuneRACE Cohort 3 were defined by two consecutive negative NP/OP PCR tests, clearance by a healthcare professional, or resolution of symptoms. In the prospective study, mobile phlebotomists collected whole blood, serum and a nasopharyngeal or oropharyngeal swab from each participant. Over a roughly 2-month period, participants in the prospective study had the option of providing additional blood draws and questionnaires. Before DNA extraction, prospective study blood samples were shipped either frozen or at room temperature. Study-wide conclusions, independent of this receptor: The amount of clinical and demographic metadata varied by source and participant and was provided uncurated.

Including cysteine and phenylalanine, the CDR3 has 13 amino acids. The only DNA kept is the CDR3, 39 bases in frame from the first base. Trimming at the junction amounts to 5 bases on V and 6 bases on J, and the germline ends lie 14 bases apart. The germline V gene (reference sequence) gives CDR1 as SEHNR and CDR2 as FQNEAQ. Concerning this clone itself: The specificity of this receptor is unknown. No base quality information exists; no much larger clone differs at one position.

The sample was PBMCs or T cells enriched from blood (not recorded which). The chain is encoded by TRBV7-9 joined to TRBJ2-7; the D gene cannot be named for sure. The TCR was taken from a woman in her twenties or thirties who had recovered from COVID-19. The DNA is TGTGCCAGCAGCGAACCCCAGCTAGGCGAGCAGTACTTC. The resulting protein is CASSEPQLGEQYF.